The present T cell receptor (beta chain) was sequenced within a study of blood T cell repertoires in COVID-19. In Cohort 3, a recovered donor had either two negative PCRs, clearance, or symptom resolution. Here immunoSEQ multiplex PCR was the method, and the copy in TCRdb shows in-frame clones only, minus some. Here the sample spans about 480,000 clones, approximately 87% being singletons. The sequence derives from a woman between 35 and 50 years old who had recovered from COVID-19. Sequencing was performed on PBMCs or T cells enriched from blood (not recorded which).

The CDR3 sequence: CASSFVTYRDEQYF. CDR3 DNA: TGTGCCAGCAGTTTTGTGACCTACAGGGACGAGCAGTACTTC. The chain is built from TRBV27 and TRBJ2-7, with D possibly matching TRBD1 (6 bases). This CDR3 has 14 residues. The germline V gene has CDR1 MNHEY and CDR2 SMNVEV (reference sequence). Trimming left V 3 bases short and J 5 bases short, with 14 bases between.